The text below deals with one TCR beta chain. Its antigen remains unidentified. This entry comes from a study of PD-1 blockade in classical Hodgkin lymphoma. Study-wide points: Baseline TCR diversity was reportedly lower in newly diagnosed patients than healthy donors.

Trimming pared 0 bases from V and 4 bases from J, leaving 10 bases between. Looked up from germline, CDR1 is GTSNPN and CDR2 is SVGIG (reference sequence). This CDR3 is 14 amino acids long. Libraries were prepared by immunoSEQ multiplex PCR; TCRdb keeps only in-frame clonotypes and omits some of them. The data hold some 50,000 clones, with over 70% observed a single time. All patients relapsed after autologous stem cell transplantation, and brentuximab vedotin exposure varied. The chain recombines TRBV30 with TRBJ1-3; no reliable D call. The sequence came from a human donor with classical Hodgkin lymphoma. The sequences come from peripheral blood mononuclear cells (PBMCs), collected at baseline. The CDR3, as DNA: TGTGCCTGGAGTGTAGGGAGGTTCGGAAACACCATATATTTT. This encodes CAWSVGRFGNTIYF.